These T cell receptor beta chains were read from a single sample in a study of T cells in Graves' hyperthyroidism and ophthalmopathy. TCRdb re-called the multiplex PCR reads with MiXCR, one entry per CDR3 protein. In the table there are 35,000 to 45,000 distinct CDR3 sequences, 50% to 55% of which are singletons. Specimen: blood. These receptors were collected from a man aged 35-49 years with Graves' ophthalmopathy. CDR3s leave out the opening cysteine and the closing phenylalanine or tryptophan. A D gene is named only where the DNA matches it firmly.

cdr3_aa,v_call,d_call
ASEQGSGQETQY,TRBV19,TRBD1
AITPGSQDGYT,TRBV10-3,NA
ASTQTSGATYEQY,TRBV6-2/TRBV6-3,TRBD2
ASSTVGISSGYT,TRBV25-1,NA
ASSLGGTDYNEQF,TRBV7-2,NA
SATSGPSTDTQY,TRBV20-1,NA
AIGRDRNTGELF,TRBV10-3,NA
ASMEGNTEAF,TRBV27,NA
ASSQDPGSYEQY,TRBV3-1,NA
ASSQSPPYEQY,TRBV7-9,NA
SARERQGVSEKLF,TRBV20-1,TRBD1
ASSRTASGNTIY,TRBV7-6,NA
SAKSRGGYT,TRBV20-1,NA
ASQPYGGYEQY,TRBV7-6,NA
ASSAGTGVYEEQY,TRBV5-1,TRBD1
SAPDPGGETQY,TRBV20-1,NA
AITTGSGNTIY,TRBV7-8,NA
ASNDRVGEQY,TRBV7-8,TRBD1
ASSPGTSGPDTQF,TRBV5-1,TRBD2
SVDGKGHEQY,TRBV29-1,NA
ASSFYRGRLNTIY,TRBV7-8,TRBD1
ASSQDGQSSGANVLT,TRBV4-2,NA
ASSLAPAGGYNEQF,TRBV7-6,TRBD2
ASSFKTGTGGMQY,TRBV7-9,TRBD1
ASSYPGQSTGELF,TRBV6-6,TRBD1
SARSTGSNSPLH,TRBV20-1,NA
ASSQVRAVKLV,TRBV5-8,NA
ASSVAGREELF,TRBV9,TRBD2
ASSPVLGGLYEQY,TRBV9,NA
SARDPTGLVVYT,TRBV20-1,NA
ASSYGTVKETQY,TRBV6-5,TRBD1
SAQTSGGTGLYEQY,TRBV20-1,TRBD2
ASTLTWDTQY,TRBV7-3,NA
ASSLGQTYEQY,TRBV28,NA
ASSLPPVGQGDYGYT,TRBV11-2,TRBD1
ASSHQPWTGLGSGANVLT,TRBV4-1,TRBD1
ASSHTAGVSTEAF,TRBV5-4,NA
ASSPGGDAYETQY,TRBV19,NA
ATQRPGTDTQY,TRBV6-5,NA
SARSGQGRSNTGELY,TRBV20-1,TRBD1
ASSSMGAPDTQY,TRBV7-9,NA
ASSLDGWDQETQY,TRBV7-3,NA
ANRETPINEQF,TRBV6-1,NA
ASTVGQLNSPLH,TRBV19,TRBD1
ASKELAGASYNEQF,TRBV11-3,TRBD2
ASSFRVDTGELF,TRBV5-4,NA
SATQAGGGEQY,TRBV20-1,NA
ASSLEDGENEQF,TRBV5-1,NA
ASSSGHEETQY,TRBV5-6,NA
ASSIWQGPYEQY,TRBV19,NA
ASGGGREFTDTQY,TRBV6-5,NA
ASSVGETQH,TRBV9,NA
ASSLWGSQETQY,TRBV28,NA
ASSWRDGGIRTDTQY,TRBV5-4,NA
ASSPGPRGSDTQY,TRBV18,NA
ASSSDLGVETQY,TRBV5-4,NA
ASRYQGAPLSF,TRBV5-6,TRBD1